What follows describes a single TCR beta chain. This clone's antigen is unknown. Base qualities are not recorded, but no much larger clone differs from it by a single base. V lost 7 bases and J lost 3 bases; the stretch between them is 16 bases long. In the germline V gene, CDR1 corresponds to SNHLY and CDR2 to FYNNEI. Its CDR3 holds 14 amino acids, cysteine through phenylalanine. Only CDR3 DNA remains: 42 bases, in frame from the first base. This sample was taken from a study of control samples from healthy donors and cancer patients (dated by TCRdb to between 2020 and 2021). The method was the immunoSEQ multiplex PCR assay. TCRdb mirrors the immuneACCESS table, restricted to in-frame sequences. Some clones are absent from its copies; in checked studies, under half trace to an unresolved V gene, and the reason for the others is unknown. Present in this sample are 350,000 to 450,000 clones, about 93% of which were seen just once. 5.5% to 7.5% of the sample comes from the top ten.

Sequencing input: PBMCs. The sequence came from a man aged 35-49 years with head and neck cancer. The chain joins TRBV2 to TRBJ2-7; TRBD2 is perhaps the D gene, given 6 matching bases. The CDR3 here reads CASTEGSGDYEQYF. The DNA sequence is TGTGCCAGCACCGAGGGTAGCGGAGACTACGAGCAGTACTTC.